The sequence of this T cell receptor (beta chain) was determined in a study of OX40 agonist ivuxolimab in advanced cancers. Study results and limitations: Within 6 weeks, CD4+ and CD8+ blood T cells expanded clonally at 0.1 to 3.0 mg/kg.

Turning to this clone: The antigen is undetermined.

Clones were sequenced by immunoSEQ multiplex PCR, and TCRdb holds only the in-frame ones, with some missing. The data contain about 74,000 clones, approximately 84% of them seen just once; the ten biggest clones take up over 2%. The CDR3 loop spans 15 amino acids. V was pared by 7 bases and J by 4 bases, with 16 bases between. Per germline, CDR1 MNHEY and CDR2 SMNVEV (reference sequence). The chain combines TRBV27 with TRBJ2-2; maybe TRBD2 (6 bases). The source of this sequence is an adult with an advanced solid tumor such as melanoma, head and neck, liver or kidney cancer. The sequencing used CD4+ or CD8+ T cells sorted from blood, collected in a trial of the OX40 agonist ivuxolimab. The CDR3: CASKVATSGTGELFF. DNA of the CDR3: TGTGCCAGCAAAGTCGCGACTAGTGGCACCGGGGAGCTGTTTTTT.